This T cell receptor (beta chain) was identified during a study of T-cell memory formation after mild COVID-19. Study-level findings and limits: Contracting CD4+ clones lay largely in CM and EM, with CD8+ ones residing in EMRA.

Germline V lookup: CDR1 SGHRS, CDR2 YFSETQ. The V end lost 4 bases, the J end lost 5 bases, and 16 bases lay between the germline ends. The CDR3 runs to 16 residues. There are a few counts of this clonotype. The antigen is undetermined. TCRdb reprocessed the 5' RACE reads via MiXCR and lists one record per CDR3 protein. The profile shows a few hundred thousand distinct CDR3 sequences, around 8% of them singletons. This receptor was taken from a man younger than 35 who had mild COVID-19 (a few samples of this study predate the infection). Cell type and time point are not known. The source material was PBMCs or a T cell subset sorted from them (not recorded which). The chain combines TRBV5-1 with TRBJ1-6; D remains ambiguous. CDR3 amino acids: CASSENRLSNNSPLHF. For the CDR3, the DNA is TGCGCCAGCAGCGAGAACAGACTTTCTAATAATTCACCCCTCCACTTT.